This T cell receptor (beta chain) was sequenced in a study of response to subunit inactivated influenza vaccine. Findings and caveats of the study: Only a handful of new T cells, the authors suggested, are recruited with each seasonal influenza vaccination.

Looked up from germline, CDR1 is SGHRS and CDR2 is YFSETQ. Trimming removed 3 bases from V and 0 bases from J, with 19 bases in between. There are 18 residues in the CDR3. MiXCR was run by TCRdb on the RT-PCR reads, yielding one entry per CDR3 protein. The sample carries around 750,000 distinct CDR3 sequences, around 20% recorded once. This clonotype was counted many times. What it binds is unknown. This chain links TRBV5-1 with TRBJ2-1; weak D call: TRBD1 (6 bases). The receptor's source is a middle-aged man who received an inactivated influenza vaccine. Here the sequenced sample was PBMCs from blood, taken about 5 days after vaccination. CDR3 DNA: TGCGCCAGCAGCTCACGTCCCGGGACACAAAGCTCCTACAATGAGCAGTTCTTC. Protein product: CASSSRPGTQSSYNEQFF.